This T cell receptor (beta chain) comes out of a study of blood T cell repertoires in COVID-19. Study as a whole: The cDNA or gDNA used as material had been derived from T cells, B-cell-depleted T cells, or PBMCs.

This clone was observed a handful of times. Clones were sequenced by immunoSEQ multiplex PCR, and TCRdb holds only the in-frame ones, with some missing. There are about 250,000 clones in the sample; approximately 90% occur only once, and about 0.8% lies in the top ten. The CDR3 extends over 12 amino acids. CDR1 MNHEY and CDR2 SVGAGI come from the germline V gene. V shed 6 bases and J 11 bases; nucleotides not matched to a gene: 8. The sequenced material came from peripheral blood. The source is a man aged 30 to 45 with acute or convalescent COVID-19. The chain couples TRBV6-5 to TRBJ1-1, with 8 positions matching TRBD1. CDR3 nucleotides: TGTGCCAGCAGAAAAGGGGACAGGAGGGCTTTCTTT. It yields the protein CASRKGDRRAFF.